The sequence of this T cell receptor (beta chain) was determined in a study of CD8+ T cells in alopecia areata. The treatment: oral pan-JAK inhibitor, 5-10 mg twice daily. Extracted RNA was reverse transcribed, and the resulting cDNA served as sequencing template. Assay: immunoSEQ multiplex PCR; the TCRdb copy retains only in-frame clones and omits some. The sample holds about 180,000 clones, about 51% seen once. Germline V gene sequence: CDR1 MNHNS, CDR2 SASEGT. V lost 7 bases, J lost 6 bases, and 20 bases lay in between. The CDR3 spans 15 residues. The chain joins TRBV6-1 to TRBJ2-3, with D perhaps matching TRBD1 or TRBD2 (5 bases each). The receptor comes from a human donor with alopecia areata. The sample here was CD8+ T cells sorted from blood, taken at approximately week 52, from a patient treated with tofacitinib. CDR3: CASNTAGTQGDTQYF. CDR3 DNA sequence: TGTGCCAGCAATACTGCCGGGACCCAAGGGGATACGCAGTATTTT.